These 27 T cell receptor beta chains originate from one sample sequenced in a study of blood T cell repertoires in COVID-19. Clones were read by immunoSEQ multiplex PCR, and TCRdb kept only the in-frame ones, dropping some. In the table there are fewer than 130,000 clones, approximately 70% of which are singletons. The sequenced sample was peripheral blood. The origin of the receptors is a man older than 75 with acute or convalescent COVID-19.

This clone was observed once. The chain has TRBV18 and TRBJ2-7, with D perhaps matching TRBD2 (5 bases). The CDR3 has 15 amino acids. V was pared by 5 bases and J by 9 bases, with 23 bases between. The germline CDR1 and CDR2 sequences are KGHSH and LQKENI. This CDR3 reads CASSFAGGDPTGQYF. CDR3 DNA: TGTGCCAGCTCATTTGCGGGCGGCGACCCCACCGGGCAGTACTTC. Full variable domain (missing parts from reference TRBV18 and TRBJ2-7): NAGVMQNPRHLVRRRGQEARLRCSPMKGHSHVYWYRQLPEEGLKFMVYLQKENIIDESGMPKERFSAEFPKEGPSILRIQQVVRGDSAAYFCASSFAGGDPTGQYFGPGTRLTVT.

This clone was seen a few times. The chain is built from TRBV10-2 and TRBJ2-2, with 15 bases aligning to TRBD2. Germline V CDR1 and CDR2: WSHSY, SAAADI. V lost 6 bases and J lost 5; bases outside the gene matches: 10. The CDR3 covers 18 residues. CDR3 sequence reads: CASRPGLAGGPLTGELFF. In DNA form, the CDR3 reads TGCGCCAGCAGACCGGGACTAGCGGGAGGCCCCTTGACCGGGGAGCTGTTTTTT.

V is TRBV5-1 and J is TRBJ1-1, with D uncertain. The CDR3 is 16 amino acids. V lost 1 base to trimming and J lost 2 bases, with 15 bases between them. The germline V gene encodes CDR1 SGHRS and CDR2 YFSETQ. The CDR3 spells CASSLRQLGVNTEAFF. The CDR3 nucleotides are TGCGCCAGCAGCTTGAGGCAACTCGGGGTCAACACTGAAGCTTTCTTT.

J is TRBJ1-4 and V is TRBV18; D perhaps matches TRBD1 (5 bases). Germline CDR1 reads KGHSH; CDR2 reads LQKENI. The CDR3 length is 15 residues. V dropped 0 bases and J dropped 8 bases, with 13 bases sitting between them. As DNA, the CDR3 is TGTGCCAGCTCACCACCTGGGGCGGCCGAAGAAAAACTGTTTTTT. It is translated as CASSPPGAAEEKLFF.

This clone was counted only a few times. V gene TRBV28 combines with J gene TRBJ1-6; D not resolved. The CDR3 is 13 residues long. CDR1 and CDR2 (germline): MDHEN, SYDVKM. V dropped 3 bases and J dropped 7 bases, with 7 bases sitting between them. This CDR3 reads CASSLHRNSPLHF. As DNA, the CDR3 is TGTGCCAGCAGTTTGCACAGAAATTCACCCCTCCACTTT.

The J gene is TRBJ1-2, the V gene TRBV6-5, with D tentatively TRBD1 (5 bases). Trimming pared 11 bases from V and 4 bases from J, leaving 14 bases between. The CDR3 loop spans 12 amino acids. CDR1 is MNHEY and CDR2 is SVGAGI in the germline V gene. The DNA of the CDR3 is TGTGCCCTGATGACAGAAATCTATGGCTACACCTTC. The encoded protein is CALMTEIYGYTF.

This clone was observed a handful of times. The V gene is TRBV5-1, the J gene TRBJ1-3; D is unresolved. This CDR3 is 13 amino acids long. Deletions cut 4 bases from V and 1 base from J, with 6 bases between. Germline V gene sequence: CDR1 SGHRS, CDR2 YFSETQ. The DNA for the CDR3 is TGCGCCAGCAGCCAGTCTTCTGGAAACACCATATATTTT. It encodes CASSQSSGNTIYF.

The chain couples TRBV29-1 to TRBJ2-1, with 9 bases aligning to TRBD1. Trimming removed 5 bases from V and 1 base from J; junction bases left unmatched: 3. CDR1 is SQVTM and CDR2 is ANQGSEA in the germline V gene. This CDR3 is 14 amino acids long. This CDR3 is CSVRQGGSYNEQFF. For the CDR3, the DNA is TGCAGCGTTAGACAGGGGGGGTCCTACAATGAGCAGTTCTTC.

The rearrangement joins TRBV7-6 to TRBJ2-2; a weak D match, TRBD2 (7 bases). The CDR3 loop spans 15 amino acids. Trimming took 5 bases from V and 4 from J, leaving 14 bases between them. Germline loops: CDR1 SGHVS, CDR2 FNYEAQ. The DNA for the CDR3 is TGTGCCAGCAGCCCGAACGGGGGGCCCACCGGGGAGCTGTTTTTT. It is translated as CASSPNGGPTGELFF.

The chain recombines TRBV12-3 or TRBV12-4 with TRBJ2-5, with D possibly being TRBD2 (7 bases). Trimming left V 5 bases short and J 4 bases short, with 11 bases between. The CDR3 has 13 amino acids. The CDR3 loop reads CASSIGGAETQYF. The CDR3 nucleotides read TGTGCCAGCAGTATTGGGGGGGCAGAGACCCAGTACTTC.

The sample holds many counts of this clone. The J gene is TRBJ2-1, the V gene TRBV15; D may be TRBD1 (7 bases). V lost 4 bases and J 8 bases, leaving 15 bases between the germline ends. The germline CDR1 and CDR2 sequences are LNHNV and YYDKDF (reference sequence). The CDR3 loop spans 14 amino acids. The CDR3: CATSTGLQGDEQFF. The CDR3 DNA reads TGTGCCACCAGCACGGGACTGCAGGGGGATGAGCAGTTCTTC.

This clone was seen a handful of times. The J gene is TRBJ1-5, the V gene TRBV10-1; possibly TRBD1 for D (5 bases). V lost 7 bases to trimming and J lost 5 bases, with 24 bases between them. Germline loops: CDR1 WNHNN, CDR2 SYGVQD (reference sequence). The CDR3 has 17 amino acids. The CDR3 loop is CASTRGGGREEDQPQHF. The DNA of the CDR3 is TGCGCCAGCACCCGAGGCGGAGGCAGGGAGGAGGATCAGCCCCAGCATTTT.

The rearrangement joins TRBV9 to TRBJ2-2; D possibly corresponds to TRBD1 (7 bases). Germline V CDR1 and CDR2: SGDLS, YYNGEE. Between the trimmed V and J ends, which lost 2 bases and 7 bases, there was a span of 15 bases. This CDR3 contains 15 residues. For the CDR3, the DNA is TGTGCCAGCAGCGTTAATTCCAGGGGGGACGGGGAGCTGTTTTTT. It encodes CASSVNSRGDGELFF.

This sequence joins TRBV5-1 and TRBJ2-7; TRBD2 is a possible D gene (6 bases). The CDR3 is 12 amino acids. The ends were cut back, 4 bases at V and 6 bases at J, with 11 bases in the middle. Germline V gene data show CDR1 as SGHRS and CDR2 as YFSETQ. The CDR3 nucleotides are TGCGCCAGCAGCCCTGGGACTCCCGAGCAGTACTTC. It specifies CASSPGTPEQYF.

The chain links TRBV24-1 to TRBJ2-3; possible D gene TRBD2, 5 bases. V lost 4 bases to trimming and J lost 4 bases, with 11 bases between them. CDR1 is KGHDR, CDR2 SFDVKD, per germline. This CDR3 contains 14 residues. Here the CDR3 DNA reads TGTGCCACCAGTGAACGTCGGGGTTCAGATACGCAGTATTTT. Encoded protein: CATSERRGSDTQYF.

The rearrangement joins TRBV11-3 to TRBJ2-2; 11 bases are shared with TRBD2. The V and J ends lost 5 bases and 4 bases, in that order; junction bases with no gene match: 6. Germline V CDR1 and CDR2: SGHNT, YENEEA. The CDR3 is 16 residues long. CDR3 amino acids: CASSELAGETTGELFF. DNA of the CDR3: TGTGCCAGCAGCGAACTAGCGGGAGAGACCACCGGGGAGCTGTTTTTT.

The chain uses TRBV6-6 and TRBJ1-5; D remains ambiguous. Germline assignment: CDR1 MNHNY and CDR2 SVGAGI (reference sequence). V lost 4 bases and J 3 bases, leaving 7 bases between the germline ends. This CDR3 is 13 amino acids long. This chain's CDR3 is CASSWAFNQPQHF. The CDR3 bases are TGTGCCAGCAGTTGGGCCTTCAATCAGCCCCAGCATTTT.

V usage is TRBV2 and J usage is TRBJ1-1; 7 nucleotides align to TRBD1. V trimming: 10 bases; J trimming: 0 bases; junction bases outside the gene matches: 5. There are 13 residues in the CDR3. Germline V gene lookup returns CDR1 SNHLY and CDR2 FYNNEI. In DNA, the CDR3 is TGTGCCACCACAGGGGTAATGAACACTGAAGCTTTCTTT. This translates into CATTGVMNTEAFF.

This clone came up a few times. The CDR3 protein is CASGGTREKLFF. The DNA of the CDR3 is TGTGCCAGCGGGGGGACGAGAGAAAAACTGTTTTTT. The V and J genes are TRBV6-5 and TRBJ1-4, with TRBD1 as a possible D gene (5 bases). The length of the CDR3 is 12 residues. Germline values: CDR1 MNHEY, CDR2 SVGAGI. V was shortened by 8 bases and J by 8 bases, with 12 bases between the two germline ends.

J is TRBJ1-1 and V is TRBV5-1; 7 bases match TRBD1. The V and J ends lost 5 bases and 4 bases, in that order; junction bases with no gene match: 8. The CDR3 loop spans 14 amino acids. The germline CDR1 and CDR2 sequences are SGHRS and YFSETQ. For the CDR3, the DNA is TGCGCCAGCAGGCTGACAGGGTCGGGCACTGAAGCTTTCTTT. It codes for CASRLTGSGTEAFF.

This clone was counted a single time. CDR3 loop: CASSFFQRASSYNEQFF. CDR3 DNA: TGTGCCAGCAGTTTTTTCCAGCGGGCCAGCTCCTACAATGAGCAGTTCTTC. The chain uses TRBV28 and TRBJ2-1, with D possibly being TRBD2 (6 bases). Trimming pared 3 bases from V and 0 bases from J, leaving 15 bases between. CDR1 is MDHEN and CDR2 is SYDVKM in the germline V gene. The CDR3 runs 17 residues.

V gene TRBV9 combines with J gene TRBJ2-2; 7 bases fit TRBD1. J gave up 5 bases and V 3 bases, and 4 bases lay outside the gene matches. The V gene's germline CDR1 is SGDLS and CDR2 YYNGEE. The CDR3 loop spans 14 amino acids. The CDR3 DNA is TGTGCCAGCAGCGCAGGGGGTTGGACCGGGGAGCTGTTTTTT. Protein: CASSAGGWTGELFF.

This clone has only one observation. The rearrangement uses TRBV9 and TRBJ2-5; a possible D gene is TRBD1 (5 bases). Germline V CDR1 and CDR2: SGDLS, YYNGEE. CDR3 length: 15 amino acids. With 0 bases removed from V and 3 bases from J, the gap between germline ends came to 12 bases. The DNA of the CDR3 is TGTGCCAGCAGCGTAGGGCCAGGGTGGGAAGAGACCCAGTACTTC. This codes for CASSVGPGWEETQYF.

This chain links TRBV27 with TRBJ2-1, with D possibly TRBD2 on 6 matching bases. The CDR3 length is 14 residues. Germline values: CDR1 MNHEY, CDR2 SMNVEV (reference sequence). V shed 7 bases and J shed 6 bases, with 16 bases lying between them. CDR3 nucleotides: TGTGCCAGCAACTCGGGACTGCTGGCCAATGAGCAGTTCTTC. Residues: CASNSGLLANEQFF.

The J gene is TRBJ2-1, the V gene TRBV5-6, with a possible D match to TRBD1 (6 bases). The V gene lost 4 bases and the J gene lost 0 bases, with 14 bases spanning the gap. Germline lookup yields CDR1 SGHDT and CDR2 YYEEEE. This CDR3 is built from 16 residues. The CDR3 here is CASSPRGTSSYNEQFF. CDR3 bases: TGTGCCAGCAGCCCCAGGGGAACGAGCTCCTACAATGAGCAGTTCTTC.

This clone was detected only once. The CDR3, as DNA: TGTGCCAGCAGCGCCCCAGCGGGAGGGCCGGCAGATACGCAGTATTTT. Its translation: CASSAPAGGPADTQYF. The chain joins TRBV9 to TRBJ2-3, with 10 bases fitting TRBD2. This CDR3 contains 16 residues. Germline V gives CDR1 SGDLS, CDR2 YYNGEE. The V segment lost 3 bases and the J segment 4 bases; nucleotides outside the gene matches: 8.

The count of this clone is one. The rearrangement joins TRBV3-1 (or the pseudogene TRBV3-2) to TRBJ1-6, with TRBD1 identical over 9 bases. Germline loops: CDR1 LGHDT, CDR2 YNNKEL (reference sequence). The J segment lost 7 bases and the V segment lost 4 bases, leaving 2 bases of the junction unmatched. This CDR3 is built from 14 residues. The chain's CDR3 is CASSLGQGNSPLHF. In DNA, the CDR3 is TGTGCCAGCAGCCTGGGACAGGGAAATTCACCCCTCCACTTT.